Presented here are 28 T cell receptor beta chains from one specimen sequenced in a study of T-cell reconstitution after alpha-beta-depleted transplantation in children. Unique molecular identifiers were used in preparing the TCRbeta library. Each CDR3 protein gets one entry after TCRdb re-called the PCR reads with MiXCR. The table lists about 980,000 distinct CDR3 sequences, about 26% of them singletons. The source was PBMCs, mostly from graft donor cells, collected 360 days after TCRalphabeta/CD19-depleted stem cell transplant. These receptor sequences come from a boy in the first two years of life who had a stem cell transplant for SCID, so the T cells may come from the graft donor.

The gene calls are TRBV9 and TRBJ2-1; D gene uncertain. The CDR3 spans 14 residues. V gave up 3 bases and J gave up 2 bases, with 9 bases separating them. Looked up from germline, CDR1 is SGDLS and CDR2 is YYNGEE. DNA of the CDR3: TGTGCCAGCAGCGCCGGTAATCCCTACAATGAGCAGTTCTTC. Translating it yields CASSAGNPYNEQFF.

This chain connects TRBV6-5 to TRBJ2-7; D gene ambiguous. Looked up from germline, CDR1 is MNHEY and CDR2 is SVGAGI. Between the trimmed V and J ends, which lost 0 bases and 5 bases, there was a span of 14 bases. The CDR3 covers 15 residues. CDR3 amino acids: CASSYSMSGIDEQYF. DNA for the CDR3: TGTGCCAGCAGTTACTCTATGAGTGGTATAGACGAGCAGTACTTC.

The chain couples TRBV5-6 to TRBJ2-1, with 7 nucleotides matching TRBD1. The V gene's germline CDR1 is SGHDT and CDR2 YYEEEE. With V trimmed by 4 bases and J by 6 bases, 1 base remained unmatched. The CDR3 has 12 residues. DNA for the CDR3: TGTGCCAGCAGCGGACAGGTCAATGAGCAGTTCTTC. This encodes CASSGQVNEQFF.

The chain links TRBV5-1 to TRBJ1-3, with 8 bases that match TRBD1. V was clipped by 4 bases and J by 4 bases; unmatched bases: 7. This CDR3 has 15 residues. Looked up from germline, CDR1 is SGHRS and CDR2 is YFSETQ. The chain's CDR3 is CASSAGQGEGNTIYF. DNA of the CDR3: TGCGCCAGCAGCGCCGGACAGGGAGAGGGAAACACCATATATTTT.

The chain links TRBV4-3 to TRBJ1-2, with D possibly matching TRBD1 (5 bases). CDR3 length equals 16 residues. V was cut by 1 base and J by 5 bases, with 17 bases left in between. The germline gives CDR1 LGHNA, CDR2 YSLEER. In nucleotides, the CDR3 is TGCGCCAGCAGCCAAGCTTCCCGTCCCGGGGGGTATGGCTACACCTTC. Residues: CASSQASRPGGYGYTF.

The CDR3 nucleotides are TGTGCCAGCAGAAAAGGGGGTCTCACGGGAGAGACCCAGTACTTC. This encodes CASRKGGLTGETQYF. This chain uses TRBV28 with TRBJ2-5, with a possible D match to TRBD1 (6 bases). V lost 6 bases and J lost 4, with 18 bases in between. The V gene's germline CDR1 is MDHEN and CDR2 SYDVKM. This CDR3 region has 15 residues.

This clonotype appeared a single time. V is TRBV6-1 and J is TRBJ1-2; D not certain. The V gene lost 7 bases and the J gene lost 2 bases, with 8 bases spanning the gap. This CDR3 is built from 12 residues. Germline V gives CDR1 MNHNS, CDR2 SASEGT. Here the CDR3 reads CASTMANYGYTF. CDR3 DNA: TGTGCCAGCACGATGGCAAACTATGGCTACACCTTC.

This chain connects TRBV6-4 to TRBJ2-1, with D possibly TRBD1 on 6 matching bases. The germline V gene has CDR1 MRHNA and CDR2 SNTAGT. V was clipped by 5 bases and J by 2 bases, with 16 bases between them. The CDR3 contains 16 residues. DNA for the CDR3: TGTGCCAGCAGTCAGGCAGGGGAAATCACCTACAATGAGCAGTTCTTC. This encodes CASSQAGEITYNEQFF.

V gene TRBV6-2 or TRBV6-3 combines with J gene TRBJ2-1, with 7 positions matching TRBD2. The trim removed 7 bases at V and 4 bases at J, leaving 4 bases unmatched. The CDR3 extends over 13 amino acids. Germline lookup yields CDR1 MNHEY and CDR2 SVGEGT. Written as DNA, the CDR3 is TGTGCCAGCACGGCGGGGGAATACAATGAGCAGTTCTTC. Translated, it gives CASTAGEYNEQFF.

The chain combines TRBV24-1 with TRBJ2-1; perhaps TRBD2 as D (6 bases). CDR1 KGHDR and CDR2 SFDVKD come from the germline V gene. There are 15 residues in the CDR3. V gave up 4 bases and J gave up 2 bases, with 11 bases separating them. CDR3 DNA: TGTGCCACCAGTGACGGAGGGGTGGCCTACAATGAGCAGTTCTTC. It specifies CATSDGGVAYNEQFF.

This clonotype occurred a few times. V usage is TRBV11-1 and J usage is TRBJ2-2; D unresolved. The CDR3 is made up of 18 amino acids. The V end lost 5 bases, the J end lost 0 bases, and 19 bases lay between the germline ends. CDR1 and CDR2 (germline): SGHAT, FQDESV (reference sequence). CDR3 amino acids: CASSEDNRPSPNTGELFF. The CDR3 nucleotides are TGTGCCAGCAGCGAAGACAATAGACCGTCTCCGAACACCGGGGAGCTGTTTTTT.

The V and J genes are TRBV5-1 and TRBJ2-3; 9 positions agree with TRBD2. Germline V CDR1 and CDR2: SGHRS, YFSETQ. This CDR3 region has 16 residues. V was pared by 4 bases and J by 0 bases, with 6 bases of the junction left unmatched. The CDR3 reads CASSTLSGGSTDTQYF. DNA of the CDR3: TGCGCCAGCAGCACCCTTAGCGGGGGCAGCACAGATACGCAGTATTTT.

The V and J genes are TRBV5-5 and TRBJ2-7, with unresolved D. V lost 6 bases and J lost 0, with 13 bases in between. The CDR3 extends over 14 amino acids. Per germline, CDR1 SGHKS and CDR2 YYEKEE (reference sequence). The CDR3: CASTYQLLSYEQYF. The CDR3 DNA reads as TGTGCCAGCACCTACCAGCTTCTCTCCTACGAGCAGTACTTC.

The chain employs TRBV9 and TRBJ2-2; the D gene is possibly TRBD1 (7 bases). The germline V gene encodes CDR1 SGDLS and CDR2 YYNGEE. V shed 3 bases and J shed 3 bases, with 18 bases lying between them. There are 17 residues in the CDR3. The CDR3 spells CASSGTPGDSYTGELFF. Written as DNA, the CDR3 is TGTGCCAGCAGCGGCACACCGGGGGACAGCTACACCGGGGAGCTGTTTTTT.

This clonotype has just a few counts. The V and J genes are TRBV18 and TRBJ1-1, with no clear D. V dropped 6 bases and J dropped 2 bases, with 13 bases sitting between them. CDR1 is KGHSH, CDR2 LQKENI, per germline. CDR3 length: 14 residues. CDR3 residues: CASSVTGSNTEAFF. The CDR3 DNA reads TGTGCCAGCTCCGTTACGGGGAGCAACACTGAAGCTTTCTTT.

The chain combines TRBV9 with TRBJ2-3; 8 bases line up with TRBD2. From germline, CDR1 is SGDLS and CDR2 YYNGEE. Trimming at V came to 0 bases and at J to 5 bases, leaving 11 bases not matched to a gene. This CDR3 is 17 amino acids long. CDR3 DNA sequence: TGTGCCAGCAGCGTAGGGGGCAAAAGCGGGGGTAAAGATACGCAGTATTTT. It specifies CASSVGGKSGGKDTQYF.

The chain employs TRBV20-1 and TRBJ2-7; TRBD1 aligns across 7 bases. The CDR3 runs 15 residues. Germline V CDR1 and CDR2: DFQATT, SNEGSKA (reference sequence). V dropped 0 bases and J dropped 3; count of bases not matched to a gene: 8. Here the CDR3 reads CSARDLQGDHYEQYF. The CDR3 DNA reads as TGCAGTGCTAGAGATCTCCAGGGGGACCACTACGAGCAGTACTTC.

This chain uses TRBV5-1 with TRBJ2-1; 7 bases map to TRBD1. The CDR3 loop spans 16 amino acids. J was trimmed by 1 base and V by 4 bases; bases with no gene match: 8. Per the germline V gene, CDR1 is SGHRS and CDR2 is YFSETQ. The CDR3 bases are TGCGCCAGCAGCGGCCAGACAGGGATATCCTACAATGAGCAGTTCTTC. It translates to CASSGQTGISYNEQFF. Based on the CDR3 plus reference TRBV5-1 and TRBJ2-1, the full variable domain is KAGVTQTPRYLIKTRGQQVTLSCSPISGHRSVSWYQQTPGQGLQFLFEYFSETQRNKGNFPGRFSGRQFSNSRSEMNVSTLELGDSALYLCASSGQTGISYNEQFFGPGTRLTVL.

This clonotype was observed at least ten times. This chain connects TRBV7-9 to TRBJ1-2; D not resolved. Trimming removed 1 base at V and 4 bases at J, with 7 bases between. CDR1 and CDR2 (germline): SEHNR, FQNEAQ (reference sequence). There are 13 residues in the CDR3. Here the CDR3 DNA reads TGTGCCAGCAGCTTAGTAGGCAGCTATGGCTACACCTTC. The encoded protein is CASSLVGSYGYTF.

As DNA, the CDR3 is TGTGCCAGCACCAGCGTCCCGGGACTAGCGGGGATGAATGAGCAGTTCTTC. Protein product: CASTSVPGLAGMNEQFF. The chain carries TRBV9 and TRBJ2-1, with 13 nucleotides matching TRBD2. Trimming removed 6 bases from V and 7 bases from J; junction bases left unmatched: 13. CDR3 length equals 17 residues. CDR1 and CDR2 from the germline V gene are SGDLS and YYNGEE. The entire variable domain, with the rest obtained from reference TRBV9 and TRBJ2-1, is as follows: DSGVTQTPKHLITATGQRVTLRCSPRSGDLSVYWYQQSLDQGLQFLIQYYNGEERAKGNILERFSAQQFPDLHSELNLSSLELGDSALYFCASTSVPGLAGMNEQFFGPGTRLTVL.

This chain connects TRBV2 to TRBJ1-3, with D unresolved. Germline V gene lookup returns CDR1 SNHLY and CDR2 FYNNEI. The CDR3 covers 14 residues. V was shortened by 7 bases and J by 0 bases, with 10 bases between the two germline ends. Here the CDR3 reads CASTAEHSGNTIYF. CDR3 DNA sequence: TGTGCCAGCACCGCCGAGCACTCTGGAAACACCATATATTTT.

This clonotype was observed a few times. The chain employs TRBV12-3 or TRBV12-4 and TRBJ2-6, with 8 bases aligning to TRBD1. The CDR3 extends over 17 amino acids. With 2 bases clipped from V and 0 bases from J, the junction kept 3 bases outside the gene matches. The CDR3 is CASSLSQGASGANVLTF. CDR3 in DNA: TGTGCCAGCAGTTTAAGTCAGGGGGCCTCTGGGGCCAACGTCCTGACTTTC.

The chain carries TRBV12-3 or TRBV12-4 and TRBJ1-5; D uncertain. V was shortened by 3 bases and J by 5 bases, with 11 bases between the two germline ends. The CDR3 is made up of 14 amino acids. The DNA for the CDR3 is TGTGCCAGCAGTTTTGACGGAGCCCATCAGCCCCAGCATTTT. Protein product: CASSFDGAHQPQHF.

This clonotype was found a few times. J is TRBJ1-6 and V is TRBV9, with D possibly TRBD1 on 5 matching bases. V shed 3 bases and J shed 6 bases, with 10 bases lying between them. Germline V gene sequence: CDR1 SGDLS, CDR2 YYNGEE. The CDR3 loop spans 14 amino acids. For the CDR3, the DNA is TGTGCCAGCAGCGGGGGGGGGTTTAATTCACCCCTCCACTTT. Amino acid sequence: CASSGGGFNSPLHF.

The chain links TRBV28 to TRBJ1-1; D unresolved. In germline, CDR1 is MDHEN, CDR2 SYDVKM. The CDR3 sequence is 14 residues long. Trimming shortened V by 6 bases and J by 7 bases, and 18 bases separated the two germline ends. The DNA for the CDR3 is TGTGCCAGCAGGTACCCGCACGGCTTTGATGAAGCTTTCTTT. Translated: CASRYPHGFDEAFF.

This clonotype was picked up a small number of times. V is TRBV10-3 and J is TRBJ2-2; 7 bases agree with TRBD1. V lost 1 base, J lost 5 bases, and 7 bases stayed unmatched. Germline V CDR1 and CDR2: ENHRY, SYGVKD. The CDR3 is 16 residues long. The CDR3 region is CAISEWDSKITGELFF. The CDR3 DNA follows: TGTGCCATCAGTGAGTGGGACAGTAAAATTACCGGGGAGCTGTTTTTT.

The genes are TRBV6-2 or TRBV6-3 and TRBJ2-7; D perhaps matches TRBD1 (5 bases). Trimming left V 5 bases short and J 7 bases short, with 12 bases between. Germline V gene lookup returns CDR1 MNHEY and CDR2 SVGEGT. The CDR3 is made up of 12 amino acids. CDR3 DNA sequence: TGTGCCAGCAGTACCACAGGACAAGAGCAGTACTTC. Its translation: CASSTTGQEQYF.

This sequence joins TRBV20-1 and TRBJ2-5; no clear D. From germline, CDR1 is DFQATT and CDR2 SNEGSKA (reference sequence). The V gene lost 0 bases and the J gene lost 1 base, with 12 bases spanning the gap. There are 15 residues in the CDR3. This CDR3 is CSARDRPSTQETQYF. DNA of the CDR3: TGCAGTGCTAGAGACCGCCCCAGCACCCAAGAGACCCAGTACTTC.